This T cell receptor (beta chain) was captured by sequencing in a study of T cell repertoires and HLA-DP antigens. Method: immunoSEQ multiplex PCR; TCRdb's copy keeps in-frame clones and lacks some. The repertoire holds 65,000 to 90,000 clones, with 80% as singletons. In regard to this clone: The target antigen is unknown.

This CDR3 has 14 amino acids. Per the germline V gene, CDR1 is LNHDA and CDR2 is SQIVND (reference sequence). Deletions cut 3 bases from V and 0 bases from J, with 9 bases between. This TCR came from a man aged 60 to 75 in good health and CMV-seronegative. The sample taken for sequencing was CD4+ T cells from PBMCs. J is TRBJ2-7 and V is TRBV19, with D hard to call. CDR3 nucleotide sequence: TGTGCCAGTAGTATTCACGCCGCCTCCTACGAGCAGTACTTC. Translation gives CASSIHAASYEQYF.